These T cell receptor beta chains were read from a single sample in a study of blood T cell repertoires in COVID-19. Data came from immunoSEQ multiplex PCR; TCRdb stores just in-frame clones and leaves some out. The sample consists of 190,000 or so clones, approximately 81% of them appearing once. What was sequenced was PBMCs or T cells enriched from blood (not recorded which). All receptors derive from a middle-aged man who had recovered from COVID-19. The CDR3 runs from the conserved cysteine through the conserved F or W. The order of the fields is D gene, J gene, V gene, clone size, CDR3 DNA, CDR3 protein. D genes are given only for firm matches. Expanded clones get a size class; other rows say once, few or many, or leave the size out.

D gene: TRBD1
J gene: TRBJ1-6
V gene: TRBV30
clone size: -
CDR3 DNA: TGTGCCTGGGACAGGGGGGTGGGAAGTTCACCCCTCCACTTT
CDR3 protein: CAWDRGVGSSPLHF

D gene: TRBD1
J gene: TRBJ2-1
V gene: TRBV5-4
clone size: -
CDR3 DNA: TGTGCCAGCAGCACCGGGACAGGGGGGAATGAGCAGTTCTTC
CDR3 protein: CASSTGTGGNEQFF

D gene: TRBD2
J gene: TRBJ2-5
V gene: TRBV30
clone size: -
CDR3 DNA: TGTGCCTGGACGGTGCCGGGGGGGGAGACCCAGTACTTC
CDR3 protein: CAWTVPGGETQYF

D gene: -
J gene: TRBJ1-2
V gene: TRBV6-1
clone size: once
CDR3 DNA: TGTGCCAGCAGTGAGCGGGGGGGGAACTATGGCTACACCTTC
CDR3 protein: CASSERGGNYGYTF

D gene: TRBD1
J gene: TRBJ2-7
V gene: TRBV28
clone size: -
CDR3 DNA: TGTGCCAGCACCCCTCGACAGGGCGGTACCTACGAGCAGTACTTC
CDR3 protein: CASTPRQGGTYEQYF

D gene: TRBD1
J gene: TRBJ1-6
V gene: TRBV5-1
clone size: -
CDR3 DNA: TGCGCCAGCAGCCCTCAGGGGGAGGATTCGACGCCCCTCCACTTT
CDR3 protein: CASSPQGEDSTPLHF

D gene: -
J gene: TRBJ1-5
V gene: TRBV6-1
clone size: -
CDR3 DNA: TGTGCCAGCAGTGCAGCCAGGGGTACTGGCAATCAGCCCCAGCATTTT
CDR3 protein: CASSAARGTGNQPQHF

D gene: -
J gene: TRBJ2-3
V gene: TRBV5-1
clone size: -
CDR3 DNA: TGCGCCAGCAGTACCCCGACAGGGACTAGCACAGATACGCAGTATTTT
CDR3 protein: CASSTPTGTSTDTQYF

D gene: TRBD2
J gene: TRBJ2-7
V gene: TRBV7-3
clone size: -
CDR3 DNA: TGTGCCAGCAGCTTAGCACCGGGAGGGCCAAGGGGGACCTACGAGCAGTACTTC
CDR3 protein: CASSLAPGGPRGTYEQYF

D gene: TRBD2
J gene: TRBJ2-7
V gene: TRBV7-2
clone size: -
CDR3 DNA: TGTGCCAGCAGCCCTGGGGGACTAGTGGGGGAGCAGTACTTC
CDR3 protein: CASSPGGLVGEQYF

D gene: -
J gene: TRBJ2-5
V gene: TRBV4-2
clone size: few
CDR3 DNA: TGTGCCAGCAGCCAAGTGAAGGACGGACAGAAAGAGACCCAGTACTTC
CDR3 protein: CASSQVKDGQKETQYF

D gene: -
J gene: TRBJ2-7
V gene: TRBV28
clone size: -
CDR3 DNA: TGTGCCAGCAGTTTGTACAGAGACAACTACGAGCAGTACTTC
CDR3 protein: CASSLYRDNYEQYF

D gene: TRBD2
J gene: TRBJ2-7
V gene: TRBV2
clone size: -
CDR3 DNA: TGTGCCAGCAGTGGCGGGAGGGCCGGGTACGAGCAGTACTTC
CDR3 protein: CASSGGRAGYEQYF

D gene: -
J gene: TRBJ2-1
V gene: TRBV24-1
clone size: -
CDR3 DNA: TGTGCCACCAGTGGAATGAGCTCCTACAATGAGCAGTTCTTC
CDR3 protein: CATSGMSSYNEQFF

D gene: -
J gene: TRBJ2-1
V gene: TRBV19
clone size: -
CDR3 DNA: TGTGCCAGCCAATCGGATAGAGCACAAGGTTCGGGTGAGCAGTTCTTC
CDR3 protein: CASQSDRAQGSGEQFF

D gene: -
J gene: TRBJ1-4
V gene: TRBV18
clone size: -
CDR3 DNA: TGTGCCAGCTCACTTTCGACAGGAGATAATGAAAAACTGTTTTTT
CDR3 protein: CASSLSTGDNEKLFF

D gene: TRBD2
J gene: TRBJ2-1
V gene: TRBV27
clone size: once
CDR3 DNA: TGTGCCAGCAGTTTTGGGACTAGCGGATACAATGAGCAGTTCTTC
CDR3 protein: CASSFGTSGYNEQFF

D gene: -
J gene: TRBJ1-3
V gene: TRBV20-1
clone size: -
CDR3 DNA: TGCAGTGCTAGTACGGAGAACACCATATATTTT
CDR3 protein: CSASTENTIYF

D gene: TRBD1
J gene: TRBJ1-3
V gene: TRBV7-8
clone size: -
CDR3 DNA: TGTGCCAGCAGCAAGACAGGGGTAACTGGAAACACCATATATTTT
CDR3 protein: CASSKTGVTGNTIYF

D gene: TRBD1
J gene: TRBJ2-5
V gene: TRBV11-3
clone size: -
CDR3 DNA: TGTGCCAGCAGCTCGAACAGGGGGATGGAGACCCAGTACTTC
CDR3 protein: CASSSNRGMETQYF

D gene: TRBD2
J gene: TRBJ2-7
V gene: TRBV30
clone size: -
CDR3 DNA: TGTGCCTGGAGTGTACCGAAGCGGGAAATCTACGAGCAGTACTTC
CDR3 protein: CAWSVPKREIYEQYF

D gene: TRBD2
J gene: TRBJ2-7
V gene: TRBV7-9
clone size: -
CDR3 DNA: TGTGCCAGCAGCTCACTAGCGGGAGATGGAGAGCAGTACTTC
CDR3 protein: CASSSLAGDGEQYF

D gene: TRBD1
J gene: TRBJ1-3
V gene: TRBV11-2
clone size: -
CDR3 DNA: TGTGCCAGCACTAGGGGGCAGGCAGATGGAAACACCATATATTTT
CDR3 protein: CASTRGQADGNTIYF

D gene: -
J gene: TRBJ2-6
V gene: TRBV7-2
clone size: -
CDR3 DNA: TGTGCCAGCAGCCGCCTCGGGGGGCGCGGTGGGGCCAACGTCCTGACTTTC
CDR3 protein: CASSRLGGRGGANVLTF

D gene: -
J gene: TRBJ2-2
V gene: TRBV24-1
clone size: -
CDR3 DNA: TGTGCCACCAGAGGGGGAGGGATCGCCGGGGAGCTGTTTTTT
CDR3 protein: CATRGGGIAGELFF

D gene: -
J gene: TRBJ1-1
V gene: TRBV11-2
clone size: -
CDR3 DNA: TGTGCCAGCAGCCTAACAGAGAACACTGAAGCTTTCTTT
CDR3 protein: CASSLTENTEAFF

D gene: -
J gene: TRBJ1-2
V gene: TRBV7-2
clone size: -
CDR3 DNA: TGTGCCAGCCCCGGGGGTCCGGAACTTAACTATGGCTACACCTTC
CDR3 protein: CASPGGPELNYGYTF

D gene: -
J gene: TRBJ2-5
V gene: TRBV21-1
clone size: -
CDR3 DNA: TGTGCCAGCAGCAAGGGGCAGGGTCAGCAAGAGACCCAGTACTTC
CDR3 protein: CASSKGQGQQETQYF

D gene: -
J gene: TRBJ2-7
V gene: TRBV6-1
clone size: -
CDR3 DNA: TGTGCCAGCAGTGAAATCACAGGGCAGCGCGAGCAGTACTTC
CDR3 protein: CASSEITGQREQYF

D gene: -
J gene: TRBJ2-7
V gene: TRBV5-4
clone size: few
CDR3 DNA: TGTGCCAGCAGCCGGGATTTGAGGGAAGGCGAGCAGTACTTC
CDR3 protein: CASSRDLREGEQYF

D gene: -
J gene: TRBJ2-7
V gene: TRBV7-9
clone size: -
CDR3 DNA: TGTGCCAGCAGCTCTAGTAGGGGCAGGCTAAGCTCCTACGAGCAGTACTTC
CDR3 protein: CASSSSRGRLSSYEQYF

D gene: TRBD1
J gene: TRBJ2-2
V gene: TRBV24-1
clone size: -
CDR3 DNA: TGTGCCACCAGTGATCCTCCAGGGGGAAGGGCCGGGGAGCTGTTTTTT
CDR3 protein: CATSDPPGGRAGELFF

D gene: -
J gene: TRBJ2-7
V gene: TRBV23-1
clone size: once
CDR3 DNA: TGCGCCAGCCCTCAGTCAGGGCACGAGCAGTACTTC
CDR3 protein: CASPQSGHEQYF

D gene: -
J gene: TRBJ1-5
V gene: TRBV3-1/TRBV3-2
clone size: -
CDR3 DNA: TGTGCCAGCAGCCAAGATCTAAACCAGCCCCAGCATTTT
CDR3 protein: CASSQDLNQPQHF

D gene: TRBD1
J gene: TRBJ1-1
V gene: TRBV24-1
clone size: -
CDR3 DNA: TGTGCCACCAGTGGACAGGGGGCCGACACTGAAGCTTTCTTT
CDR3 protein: CATSGQGADTEAFF

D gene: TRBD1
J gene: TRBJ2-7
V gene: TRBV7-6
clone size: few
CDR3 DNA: TGTGCCAGCAGCTTCGAGGGGACAGGGGCCTACGAGCAGTACTTC
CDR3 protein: CASSFEGTGAYEQYF

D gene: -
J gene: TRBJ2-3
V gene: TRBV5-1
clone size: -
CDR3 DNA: TGCGCCAGCAGCCAGGGATTGGCAGGGACAGATACGCAGTATTTT
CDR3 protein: CASSQGLAGTDTQYF

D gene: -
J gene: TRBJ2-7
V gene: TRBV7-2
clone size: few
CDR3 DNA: TGTGCCAGCAGCTTCCGGGACACGGCCTACGAGCAGTACTTC
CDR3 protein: CASSFRDTAYEQYF

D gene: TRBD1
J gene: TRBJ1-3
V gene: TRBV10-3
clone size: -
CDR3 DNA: TGTGCCATCAGTGACCGGGACAGGGCTGGAAACACCATATATTTT
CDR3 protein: CAISDRDRAGNTIYF

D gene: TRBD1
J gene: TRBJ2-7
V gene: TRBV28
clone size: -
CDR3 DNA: TGTGCCAGCAGTGCAGTTCAGGGGGCATCCTACGAGCAGTACTTC
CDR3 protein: CASSAVQGASYEQYF

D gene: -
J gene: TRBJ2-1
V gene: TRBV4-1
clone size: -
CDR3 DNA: TGCGCCAGCAGCCATCCAGGGGCGGGAGCCTATGAGCAGTTCTTC
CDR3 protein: CASSHPGAGAYEQFF